The clone carrying this T cell receptor beta chain was seen once. These data belong to a study of shared clonotypes between healthy human individuals. For genomic DNA, unsorted samples relied on some 100 million PBMCs. Samples underwent the assay at deep level. Generated by immunoSEQ multiplex PCR, the TCRdb table keeps only in-frame clones and is missing some. The sample consists of about 490,000 clones, 70% to 80% of them appearing once. Trimming stripped 0 bases from V and 7 bases from J, with 18 bases between. Germline CDR1 is SQVTM and CDR2 is ANQGSEA. The CDR3 runs to 15 residues. This clonotype was obtained from a woman aged 40 to 50 in good health. Some clones in this sample may be carry-over from other donors' samples. The sample taken for sequencing was PBMCs. This chain connects TRBV29-1 to TRBJ1-2, with D hard to call. CDR3 residues: CSVEDEGGHHGGYTF. The DNA for the CDR3 is TGCAGCGTTGAAGATGAGGGAGGGCATCATGGTGGCTACACCTTC.